The 25 T cell receptor beta chains below all came from one sample that was sequenced in a study of T-cell reconstitution after alpha-beta-depleted transplantation in children. The TCRbeta library was prepared with unique molecular identifiers. TCRdb fed the PCR reads into MiXCR, producing one record per CDR3 protein. The table records some 500,000 distinct CDR3 sequences, about 16% of them present only once. The specimen was PBMCs from the stem cell graft donor, collected from the stem cell graft. The receptor source for this set is a human donor who donated a stem cell graft to a child with acute lymphoblastic leukemia.

This clonotype was seen only a few times. This sequence joins TRBV4-1 and TRBJ2-2; TRBD1 is a possible D gene (5 bases). V was trimmed by 5 bases and J by 1 base, leaving 11 bases between them. The CDR3 loop spans 15 amino acids. CDR1 is MGHRA, CDR2 YSYEKL, per germline. CDR3 sequence (DNA): TGCGCCAGCAGCTACGCAGGGTTGAACACCGGGGAGCTGTTTTTT. Translation: CASSYAGLNTGELFF.

CDR3 amino acids: CASSGQGQSYNEQFF. The CDR3 nucleotides read TGTGCCAGCAGTGGGCAGGGTCAATCCTACAATGAGCAGTTCTTC. The rearrangement links TRBV6-1 to TRBJ2-1, with a possible D match to TRBD1 (5 bases). Germline V CDR1 and CDR2: MNHNS, SASEGT. V was shortened by 4 bases and J by 1 base, with 11 bases between the two germline ends. The CDR3 sequence is 15 residues long.

The chain is built from TRBV5-5 and TRBJ2-3, with no clear D. V shed 5 bases and J shed 0 bases, with 7 bases lying between them. This CDR3 contains 13 residues. Germline assignment: CDR1 SGHKS and CDR2 YYEKEE (reference sequence). The CDR3 DNA is TGTGCCAGCAGATGGGAAAGCACAGATACGCAGTATTTT. This translates into CASRWESTDTQYF.

The table lists this clonotype with a few counts. V is TRBV5-4 and J is TRBJ2-7, with a tentative D call TRBD2 (5 bases). V was cut by 0 bases and J by 3 bases, with 16 bases left in between. The CDR3 covers 16 residues. Germline V gene data show CDR1 as SGHNT and CDR2 as YYREEE (reference sequence). The CDR3 loop is CASSLALGEAYYEQYF. Here the CDR3 DNA reads TGTGCCAGCAGCTTGGCCCTCGGGGAAGCGTACTACGAGCAGTACTTC.

The chain has TRBV29-1 and TRBJ1-2; the D is unclear. The V and J ends lost 5 bases and 3 bases respectively, with 7 bases between them. Germline CDR1 is SQVTM and CDR2 is ANQGSEA. The CDR3 extends over 11 amino acids. Here the CDR3 reads CSVWQDYGYTF. DNA for the CDR3: TGCAGCGTTTGGCAGGACTATGGCTACACCTTC.

The chain joins TRBV20-1 to TRBJ1-5, with a tentative D call TRBD1 (6 bases). Looked up from germline, CDR1 is DFQATT and CDR2 is SNEGSKA (reference sequence). The CDR3 covers 14 residues. Trimming stripped 2 bases from V and 1 base from J, with 9 bases between. CDR3 region: CSARQGSSNQPQHF. DNA for the CDR3: TGCAGTGCTAGACAGGGGTCGAGCAATCAGCCCCAGCATTTT.

The gene calls are TRBV3-1 and TRBJ2-1; D is unresolved. The V gene lost 2 bases and the J gene lost 0 bases, with 14 bases spanning the gap. The CDR3 loop spans 17 amino acids. Germline values: CDR1 LGHDT, CDR2 YNNKEL (reference sequence). The DNA of the CDR3 is TGTGCCAGCAGCCAATTCAAGGGCCACTTCTCCTACAATGAGCAGTTCTTC. Protein sequence: CASSQFKGHFSYNEQFF.

This clonotype has only one observation. J is TRBJ2-2 and V is TRBV30, with D maybe TRBD1 (5 bases). Trimming pared 0 bases from V and 5 bases from J, leaving 10 bases between. The V gene's germline CDR1 is GTSNPN and CDR2 SVGIG (reference sequence). The CDR3 is 14 amino acids. CDR3 DNA sequence: TGTGCCTGGAGTGTAGGGGTGGTGACCGGGGAGCTGTTTTTT. This translates into CAWSVGVVTGELFF.

This clonotype was counted between two and nine times. This sequence joins TRBV6-1 and TRBJ1-2; 7 positions agree with TRBD1. V shed 6 bases, J shed 4 bases, and the junction held 5 bases outside the gene matches. Germline V gene sequence: CDR1 MNHNS, CDR2 SASEGT. The CDR3 contains 13 residues. The CDR3 DNA follows: TGTGCCAGCAGGACACAGGGGACCTATGGCTACACCTTC. Translated, it gives CASRTQGTYGYTF.

The chain carries TRBV30 and TRBJ2-2, with D unresolved. CDR1 is GTSNPN and CDR2 is SVGIG in the germline V gene (reference sequence). This CDR3 region has 14 residues. V was pared by 4 bases and J by 6 bases, with 15 bases between. The CDR3 region is CAWNPSGVAGELFF. The DNA of the CDR3 is TGTGCCTGGAACCCCTCGGGCGTCGCCGGGGAGCTGTTTTTT. Full variable domain (rest looked up from reference TRBV30 and TRBJ2-2): SQTIHQWPATLVQPVGSPLSLECTVEGTSNPNLYWYRQAAGRGLQLLFYSVGIGQISSEVPQNLSASRPQDRQFILSSKKLLLSDSGFYLCAWNPSGVAGELFFGEGSRLTVL.

This clonotype was seen a few times. The V call is TRBV11-2, the J call TRBJ2-5; 7 bases are shared with TRBD2. The CDR3 has 14 residues. Unmatched junction bases numbered 8, after V lost 1 base and J lost 9 bases. Germline V gene data show CDR1 as SGHAT and CDR2 as FQNNGV. CDR3 residues: CASSLGRHRGAQYF. The DNA of the CDR3 is TGTGCCAGCAGCTTAGGGCGACACCGGGGGGCCCAGTACTTC. Filled out from reference TRBV11-2 and TRBJ2-5, the complete variable domain reads EAGVAQSPRYKIIEKRQSVAFWCNPISGHATLYWYQQILGQGPKLLIQFQNNGVVDDSQLPKDRFSAERLKGVDSTLKIQPAKLEDSAVYLCASSLGRHRGAQYFGPGTRLLVL.

The chain couples TRBV4-1 to TRBJ1-6; D not resolved. CDR3 length: 16 amino acids. CDR1 and CDR2 from the germline V gene are MGHRA and YSYEKL. V gave up 0 bases and J gave up 5 bases, with 11 bases separating them. The CDR3 DNA reads as TGCGCCAGCAGCCAAGATGGCGTCAGTGATAATTCACCCCTCCACTTT. It is translated as CASSQDGVSDNSPLHF.

This chain links TRBV6-1 with TRBJ1-1, with D perhaps TRBD1 (6 bases). V lost 6 bases and J lost 1, with 12 bases in between. The V gene's germline CDR1 is MNHNS and CDR2 SASEGT. This CDR3 region has 14 residues. CDR3 region: CASRIGGSNTEAFF. The CDR3 DNA reads as TGTGCCAGCAGAATTGGGGGCTCGAACACTGAAGCTTTCTTT.

The V gene is TRBV9, the J gene TRBJ1-5; D perhaps matches TRBD1 (6 bases). Germline lookup yields CDR1 SGDLS and CDR2 YYNGEE. CDR3 length: 15 residues. The V end was cut by 4 bases, the J end by 5 bases, with 16 bases between. CDR3 DNA: TGTGCCAGCAGCCTTCGGACAGCTAGAGATCAGCCCCAGCATTTT. Translation gives CASSLRTARDQPQHF.

The chain uses TRBV5-1 and TRBJ2-3; 9 bases align to TRBD2. Germline trimming cut 4 bases from V and 7 bases from J; bases unmatched to any gene: 16. This CDR3 spans 17 amino acids. CDR1 is SGHRS and CDR2 is YFSETQ in the germline V gene. CDR3 sequence: CASSPYSGSMEAYTQYF. CDR3 nucleotides: TGCGCCAGCAGCCCGTATAGCGGGAGTATGGAGGCGTATACGCAGTATTTT.

This clonotype came up a few times. The V call is TRBV5-6, the J call TRBJ1-6; TRBD1 is a possible D gene (5 bases). The CDR3 length is 16 residues. Trimming took 2 bases from V and 0 from J, leaving 9 bases between them. Germline V lookup: CDR1 SGHDT, CDR2 YYEEEE. The CDR3 reads CASSFFDSSYNSPLHF. In DNA form, the CDR3 reads TGTGCCAGCAGCTTCTTCGACAGCTCCTATAATTCACCCCTCCACTTT.

The table lists this clonotype with a few counts. The V call is TRBV12-3 or TRBV12-4, the J call TRBJ1-5; weak D call: TRBD1 (5 bases). V was shortened by 3 bases and J by 5 bases, with 11 bases between the two germline ends. CDR3 length equals 14 residues. CDR3 region: CASSLGGNYQPQHF. The CDR3 nucleotides read TGTGCCAGCAGTTTGGGGGGGAATTATCAGCCCCAGCATTTT.

The chain is built from TRBV5-5 and TRBJ2-7; 10 bases align to TRBD2. The CDR3 totals 16 residues. With V trimmed by 5 bases and J by 6 bases, 14 bases remained unmatched. CDR1 is SGHKS and CDR2 is YYEKEE in the germline V gene (reference sequence). The CDR3 DNA sequence: TGTGCCAGCAGGCAGGGGTCCCTAGCGGGAGTCTCCGAGCAGTACTTC. It encodes CASRQGSLAGVSEQYF.

The chain couples TRBV7-6 to TRBJ2-3; no clear D gene. The CDR3 totals 14 residues. Germline V lookup: CDR1 SGHVS, CDR2 FNYEAQ. Trimming left V 6 bases short and J 2 bases short, with 12 bases between. The CDR3 sequence is CASSGRVLTDTQYF. CDR3 nucleotide sequence: TGTGCCAGCAGTGGTAGGGTCCTCACAGATACGCAGTATTTT.

The V call is TRBV25-1, the J call TRBJ1-2; D is unclear. The CDR3 totals 14 residues. Trimming pared 1 base from V and 4 bases from J, leaving 10 bases between. Germline lookup yields CDR1 MGHDK and CDR2 SYGVNS. The CDR3 is CASSELGSLYGYTF. In DNA form, the CDR3 reads TGTGCCAGCAGTGAATTGGGCAGCCTCTATGGCTACACCTTC.

This clonotype was observed once. V usage is TRBV9 and J usage is TRBJ1-1; 9 bases match TRBD1. This CDR3 has 14 amino acids. Losses at the gene ends were 3 bases for V and 6 bases for J; bases not matched to a gene: 6. Germline V gives CDR1 SGDLS, CDR2 YYNGEE. For the CDR3, the DNA is TGTGCCAGCAGCGAACGGGACAGGGCTGCTGAAGCTTTCTTT. The encoded protein is CASSERDRAAEAFF.

This clonotype was detected ten times or more. This chain uses TRBV12-3 or TRBV12-4 with TRBJ1-1; D unclear. This CDR3 has 11 residues. Trimming pared 4 bases from V and 11 bases from J, leaving 11 bases between. In DNA, the CDR3 is TGTGCCAGCAGTTATACAGCTGGGGCTTTCTTT. Amino acids: CASSYTAGAFF.

About this clonotype itself: Mismatch with germline at one junction end may stem from a read error. V and J are TRBV19 and TRBJ1-1, with 8 nucleotides matching TRBD1. Germline loops: CDR1 LNHDA, CDR2 SQIVND (reference sequence). There are 14 residues in the CDR3. CDR3 region: CASSHGTGVTQAFF. CDR3 nucleotides: TGTGCCAGTAGTCACGGGACAGGCGTCACTCAAGCTTTCTTT.

The chain uses TRBV10-3 and TRBJ1-2; TRBD1 matches 7 bases. This CDR3 is 13 amino acids long. Germline CDR1 is ENHRY and CDR2 is SYGVKD. Unmatched junction bases numbered 5, after V lost 6 bases and J lost 4 bases. The CDR3: CAIRGTEIYGYTF. The CDR3 DNA sequence: TGTGCCATCAGGGGGACAGAGATCTATGGCTACACCTTC.

The genes are TRBV5-1 and TRBJ1-5; D is possibly TRBD1 (6 bases). This CDR3 spans 15 amino acids. With 4 bases removed from V and 3 bases from J, the gap between germline ends came to 14 bases. Germline loops: CDR1 SGHRS, CDR2 YFSETQ. In DNA form, the CDR3 reads TGCGCCAGCAGCCAGGCAGGGGCCTCCAATCAGCCCCAGCATTTT. It translates to CASSQAGASNQPQHF.